What follows describes a single T cell receptor beta chain. Its specificity is not known. This sample was taken from a study of CD8 T cells in Susac syndrome. General study findings and limits: The CD4+ T cell repertoires that were profiled in Susac syndrome showed no clonal expansion.

The CDR3 runs 16 residues. V was pared by 4 bases and J by 2 bases, with 21 bases between. Germline CDR1 SQVTM, CDR2 ANQGSEA. Random hexamers were used to reverse transcribe an amount of roughly 0.45 to 1 ug RNA. Across 54 Vbeta and 13 Jbeta, immunoSEQ multiplex PCR amplified TCR beta CDR3. TCRdb reprocessed the immunoSEQ multiplex PCR reads via MiXCR and lists one record per CDR3 protein. The sample has hundreds of thousands of distinct CDR3 sequences; almost 97% are singletons. The chain is built from TRBV29-1 and TRBJ2-7, with D tentatively TRBD1 or TRBD2 (5 bases each). The material sequenced was CD4+ T cells from PBMCs. The TCR originated in a human donor with Susac syndrome. CDR3 in DNA: TGCAGCGTTGGGTCAATTTCCGGGACGGTAACCTACGAGCAGTACTTC. Protein: CSVGSISGTVTYEQYF.